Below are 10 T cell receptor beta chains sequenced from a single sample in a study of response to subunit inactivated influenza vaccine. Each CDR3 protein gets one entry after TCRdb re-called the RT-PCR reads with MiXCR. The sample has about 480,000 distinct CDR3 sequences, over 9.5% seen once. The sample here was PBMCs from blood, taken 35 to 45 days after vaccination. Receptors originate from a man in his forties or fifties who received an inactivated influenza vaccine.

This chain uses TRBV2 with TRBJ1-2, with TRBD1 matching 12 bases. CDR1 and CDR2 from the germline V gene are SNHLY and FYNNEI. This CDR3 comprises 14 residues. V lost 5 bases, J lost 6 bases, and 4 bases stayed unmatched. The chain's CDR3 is CASSTGQGANGYTF. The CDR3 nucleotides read TGTGCCAGCAGTACGGGACAGGGGGCTAATGGCTACACCTTC.

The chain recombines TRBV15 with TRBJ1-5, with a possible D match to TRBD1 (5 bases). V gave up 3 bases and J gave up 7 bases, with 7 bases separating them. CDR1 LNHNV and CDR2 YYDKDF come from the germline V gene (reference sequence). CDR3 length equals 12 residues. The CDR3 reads CATSRGEQPQHF. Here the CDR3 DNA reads TGTGCCACCAGCAGGGGGGAGCAGCCCCAGCATTTT.

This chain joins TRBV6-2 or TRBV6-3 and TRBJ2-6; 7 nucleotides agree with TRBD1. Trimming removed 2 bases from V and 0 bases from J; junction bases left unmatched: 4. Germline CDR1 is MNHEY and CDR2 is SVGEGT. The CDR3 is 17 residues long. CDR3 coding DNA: TGTGCCAGCAGTTACGACAGGGTTAGCTCTGGGGCCAACGTCCTGACTTTC. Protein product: CASSYDRVSSGANVLTF.

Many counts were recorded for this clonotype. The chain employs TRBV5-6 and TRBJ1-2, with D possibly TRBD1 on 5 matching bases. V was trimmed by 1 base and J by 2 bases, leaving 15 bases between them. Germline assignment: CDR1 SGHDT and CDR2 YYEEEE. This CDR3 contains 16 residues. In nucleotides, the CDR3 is TGTGCCAGCAGCTTGAGGGTGTGGGGACCCAACTATGGCTACACCTTC. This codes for CASSLRVWGPNYGYTF. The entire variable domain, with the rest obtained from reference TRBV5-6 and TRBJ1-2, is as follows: DAGVTQSPTHLIKTRGQQVTLRCSPKSGHDTVSWYQQALGQGPQFIFQYYEEEERQRGNFPDRFSGHQFPNYSSELNVNALLLGDSALYLCASSLRVWGPNYGYTFGSGTRLTVV.

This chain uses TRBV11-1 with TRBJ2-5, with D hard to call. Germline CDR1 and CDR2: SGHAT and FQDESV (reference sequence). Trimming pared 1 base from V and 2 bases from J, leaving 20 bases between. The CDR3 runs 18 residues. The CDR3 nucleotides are TGTGCCAGCAGCTTAGGATTTTCCGGTCGGCAGATTCAAGAGACCCAGTACTTC. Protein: CASSLGFSGRQIQETQYF.

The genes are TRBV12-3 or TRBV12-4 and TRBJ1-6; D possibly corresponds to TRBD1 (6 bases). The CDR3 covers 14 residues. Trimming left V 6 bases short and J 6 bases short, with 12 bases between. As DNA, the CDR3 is TGTGCCAGCAGGGGGGGCCTCCCTAATTCACCCCTCCACTTT. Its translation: CASRGGLPNSPLHF.

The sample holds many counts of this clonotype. The DNA for the CDR3 is TGTGCCACCAGTCCCGTGGGGGGCAGAGAGACCCAGTACTTC. Its translation: CATSPVGGRETQYF. This chain links TRBV24-1 with TRBJ2-5, with D perhaps being TRBD1 or TRBD2 (6 bases each). Per germline, CDR1 KGHDR and CDR2 SFDVKD. Trimming pared 6 bases from V and 4 bases from J, leaving 14 bases between. The CDR3 spans 14 residues.

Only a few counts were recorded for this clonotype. The CDR3 loop reads CASSPANNSPLHF. CDR3 nucleotide sequence: TGTGCCAGCAGCCCCGCTAATAATTCACCCCTCCACTTT. The chain employs TRBV28 and TRBJ1-6; D unclear. There are 13 residues in the CDR3. Germline-derived CDR1 and CDR2 are MDHEN and SYDVKM. With 6 bases removed from V and 5 bases from J, the gap between germline ends came to 8 bases. The variable domain in full, with the rest retrieved from reference TRBV28 and TRBJ1-6, is DVKVTQSSRYLVKRTGEKVFLECVQDMDHENMFWYRQDPGLGLRLIYFSYDVKMKEKGDIPEGYSVSREKKERFSLILESASTNQTSMYLCASSPANNSPLHFGNGTRLTVT.

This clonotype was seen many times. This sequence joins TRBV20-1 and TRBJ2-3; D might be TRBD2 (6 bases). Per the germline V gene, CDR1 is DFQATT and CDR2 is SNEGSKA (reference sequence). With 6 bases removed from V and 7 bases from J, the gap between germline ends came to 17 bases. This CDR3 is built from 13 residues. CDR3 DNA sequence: TGCAGTGCGAACCGGCGGGGTTGGAATACGCAGTATTTT. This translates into CSANRRGWNTQYF.

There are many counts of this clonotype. CDR3 sequence reads: CASSQWVSNTGELFF. CDR3 in DNA: TGCGCCAGCAGCCAATGGGTTTCAAACACCGGGGAGCTGTTTTTT. V is TRBV4-1 and J is TRBJ2-2; D gene uncertain. Trimming took 2 bases from V and 2 from J, leaving 9 bases between them. From germline, CDR1 is MGHRA and CDR2 YSYEKL. This CDR3 is built from 15 residues.